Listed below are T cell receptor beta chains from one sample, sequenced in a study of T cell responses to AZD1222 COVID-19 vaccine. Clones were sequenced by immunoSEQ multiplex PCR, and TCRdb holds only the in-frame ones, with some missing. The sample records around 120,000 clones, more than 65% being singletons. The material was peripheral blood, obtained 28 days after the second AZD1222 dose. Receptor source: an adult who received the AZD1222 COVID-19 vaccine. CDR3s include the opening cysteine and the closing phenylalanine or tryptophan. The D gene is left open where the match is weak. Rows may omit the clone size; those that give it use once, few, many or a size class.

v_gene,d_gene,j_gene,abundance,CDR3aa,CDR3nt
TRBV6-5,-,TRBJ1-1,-,CASSYTGLSTEAFF,TGTGCCAGCAGTTACACAGGACTGAGTACTGAAGCTTTCTTT
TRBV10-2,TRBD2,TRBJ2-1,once,CASSGWGLAGSNEQFF,TGCGCCAGCAGCGGGTGGGGACTAGCGGGTAGCAATGAGCAGTTCTTC
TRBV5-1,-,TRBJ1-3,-,CASRNSGNTIYF,TGCGCCAGCCGGAACTCTGGAAACACCATATATTTT
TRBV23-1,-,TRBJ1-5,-,CASSQSGGDPFRNQPQHF,TGCGCCAGCAGTCAATCAGGTGGGGACCCATTCAGGAATCAGCCCCAGCATTTT
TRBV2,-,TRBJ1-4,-,CASRRLRTELPRSEGLFF,TGTGCCAGCAGGCGACTGCGGACGGAACTCCCCCGGAGCGAAGGACTGTTTTTT
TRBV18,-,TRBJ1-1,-,CASSPSWRTENTEAFF,TGTGCCAGCTCACCTAGCTGGAGGACAGAGAACACTGAAGCTTTCTTT
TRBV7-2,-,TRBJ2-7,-,CASSLIAGAYEQYF,TGTGCCAGCAGCTTAATCGCAGGGGCCTACGAGCAGTACTTC
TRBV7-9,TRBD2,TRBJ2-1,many,CASSRLARSYNEQFF,TGTGCCAGCAGCCGACTAGCACGCTCCTACAATGAGCAGTTCTTC
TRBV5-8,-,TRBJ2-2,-,CASSSGTKDTGELFF,TGTGCCAGCAGCTCCGGGACCAAAGACACCGGGGAGCTGTTTTTT
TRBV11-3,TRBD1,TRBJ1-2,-,CASTPGGTCPYGYTF,TGTGCCAGCACCCCAGGGGGCACATGCCCCTATGGCTACACCTTC
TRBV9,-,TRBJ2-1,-,CASSELGEDYNEQFF,TGTGCCAGCAGCGAACTTGGGGAGGACTACAATGAGCAGTTCTTC
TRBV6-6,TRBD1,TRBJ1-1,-,CASSYSRGGNTEAFF,TGTGCCAGCAGTTATTCCAGGGGGGGCAACACTGAAGCTTTCTTT
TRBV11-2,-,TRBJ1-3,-,CASSLGGTLSGNTIYF,TGTGCCAGCAGCTTAGGAGGGACACTCTCTGGAAACACCATATATTTT
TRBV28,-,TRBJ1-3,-,CASRDRGSGNTIYF,TGTGCCAGCCGAGATAGGGGCTCTGGAAACACCATATATTTT
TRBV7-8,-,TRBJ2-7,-,CASSPQGNEQYF,TGTGCCAGCAGCCCACAGGGAAACGAGCAGTACTTC
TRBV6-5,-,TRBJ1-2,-,CASSFGPRPGGYGYTF,TGTGCCAGCAGTTTCGGCCCACGTCCGGGGGGTTATGGCTACACCTTC
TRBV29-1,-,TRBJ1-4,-,CSAKNEKLFF,TGCAGCGCTAAAAATGAAAAACTGTTTTTT
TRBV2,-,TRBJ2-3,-,CASSGFGLEARGTQYF,TGTGCCAGCAGTGGTTTTGGACTCGAGGCACGGGGTACGCAGTATTTT
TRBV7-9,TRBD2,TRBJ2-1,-,CASSPRLAGDYNEQFF,TGTGCCAGCAGCCCGAGACTAGCGGGGGACTACAATGAGCAGTTCTTC
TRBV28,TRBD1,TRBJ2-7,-,CASVQGFAYEQYF,TGTGCCAGTGTACAGGGGTTTGCCTACGAGCAGTACTTC
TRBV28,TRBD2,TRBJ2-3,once,CASSFPRVSGVPSTDTQYF,TGTGCCAGCAGTTTTCCCCGAGTTAGCGGGGTTCCTAGCACAGATACGCAGTATTTT
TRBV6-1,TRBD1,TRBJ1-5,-,CASSEGTGEVYQPQHF,TGTGCCAGCAGTGAAGGGACAGGGGAGGTATATCAGCCCCAGCATTTT
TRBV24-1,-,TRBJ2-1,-,CATSDPTDNLLNEQFF,TGTGCCACCAGTGATCCGACAGATAATTTACTCAATGAGCAGTTCTTC
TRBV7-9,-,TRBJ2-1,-,CASSWVEAPYNEQFF,TGTGCCAGCAGCTGGGTTGAAGCTCCCTACAATGAGCAGTTCTTC
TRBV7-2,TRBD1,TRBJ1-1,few,CASSSQGVGTEAFF,TGTGCCAGCAGCTCCCAGGGGGTTGGCACTGAAGCTTTCTTT
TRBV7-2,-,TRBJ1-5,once,CASSWDLLGQPQHF,TGTGCCAGCAGTTGGGACCTTCTTGGACAGCCCCAGCATTTT
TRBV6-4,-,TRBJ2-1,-,CATRGRVDNEQFF,TGTGCCACCCGGGGCAGGGTCGACAATGAGCAGTTCTTC
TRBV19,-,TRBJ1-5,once,CASSFMIGNQPQHF,TGTGCCAGTAGTTTCATGATTGGCAATCAGCCCCAGCATTTT
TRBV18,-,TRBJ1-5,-,CASSPLDGDNQPQHF,TGTGCCAGCTCACCACTGGACGGCGACAATCAGCCCCAGCATTTT
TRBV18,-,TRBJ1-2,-,CASSPDSQLNYGYTF,TGTGCCAGCTCACCGGACTCTCAACTTAACTATGGCTACACCTTC
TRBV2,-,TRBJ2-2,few,CASSEAVLGGELFF,TGTGCCAGCAGTGAAGCGGTCCTGGGCGGGGAGCTGTTTTTT